This TCR beta chain was sequenced for a study of T cells expressing NK-cell markers. From the 5' RACE reads, TCRdb lists one entry per CDR3 protein and no DNA. With 150,000 or so distinct CDR3 sequences in the sample, the ten largest clones hold over 35%. CDR3 length: 14 amino acids. Sequenced: blood T cells: a sorted CD56 or NKG2C T cell subset, CD4+ or CD8+ T cells, or bulk PBMC T cells (not recorded which). The chain links TRBV12-3 or TRBV12-4 to TRBJ1-2; the TRBD1 assignment by TCRdb is unverifiable without DNA. This sequence was found in a woman in her forties or fifties in good health. CDR3 amino acids: CASSLPGRAYGYTF.